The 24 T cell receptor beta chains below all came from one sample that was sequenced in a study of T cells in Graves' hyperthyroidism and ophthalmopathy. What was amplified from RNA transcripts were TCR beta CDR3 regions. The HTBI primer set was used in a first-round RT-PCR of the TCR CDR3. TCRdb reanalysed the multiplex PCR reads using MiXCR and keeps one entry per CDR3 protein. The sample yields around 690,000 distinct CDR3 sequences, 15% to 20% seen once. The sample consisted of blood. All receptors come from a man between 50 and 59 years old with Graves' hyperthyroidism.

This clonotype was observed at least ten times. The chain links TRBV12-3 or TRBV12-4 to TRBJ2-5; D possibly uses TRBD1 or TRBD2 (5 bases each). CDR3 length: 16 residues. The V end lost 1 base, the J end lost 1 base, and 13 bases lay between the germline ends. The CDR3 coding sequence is TGTGCCAGCAGTTTAGTAGGAGAGGGGATCCAAGAGACCCAGTACTTC. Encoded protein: CASSLVGEGIQETQYF.

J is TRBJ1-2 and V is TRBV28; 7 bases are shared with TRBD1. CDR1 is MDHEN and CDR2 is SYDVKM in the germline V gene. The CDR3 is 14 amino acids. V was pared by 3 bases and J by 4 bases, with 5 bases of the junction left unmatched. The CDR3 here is CASSFVDRAYGYTF. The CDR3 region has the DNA TGTGCCAGCAGTTTCGTCGACAGGGCCTATGGCTACACCTTC.

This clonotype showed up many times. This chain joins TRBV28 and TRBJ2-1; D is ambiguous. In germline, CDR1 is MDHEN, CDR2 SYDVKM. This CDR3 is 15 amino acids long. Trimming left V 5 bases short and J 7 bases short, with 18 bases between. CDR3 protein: CASSPPVVAWNEQFF. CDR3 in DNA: TGTGCCAGCAGTCCCCCGGTGGTGGCCTGGAATGAGCAGTTCTTC.

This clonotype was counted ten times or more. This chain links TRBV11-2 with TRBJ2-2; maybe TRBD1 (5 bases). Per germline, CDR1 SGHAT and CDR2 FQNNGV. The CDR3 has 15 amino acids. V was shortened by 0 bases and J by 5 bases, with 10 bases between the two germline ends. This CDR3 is CASSLDQGLTGELFF. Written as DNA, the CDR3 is TGTGCCAGCAGCTTAGATCAGGGATTGACCGGGGAGCTGTTTTTT.

CDR3 nucleotide sequence: TGCAGTGCTGGGAAGGGCGGACAAATCACTGAAGCTTTCTTT. Protein sequence: CSAGKGGQITEAFF. V usage is TRBV20-1 and J usage is TRBJ1-1; maybe TRBD1 (5 bases). The V gene's germline CDR1 is DFQATT and CDR2 SNEGSKA (reference sequence). This CDR3 contains 14 residues. Trimming cost V 5 bases and J 4 bases, with 17 bases left between them.

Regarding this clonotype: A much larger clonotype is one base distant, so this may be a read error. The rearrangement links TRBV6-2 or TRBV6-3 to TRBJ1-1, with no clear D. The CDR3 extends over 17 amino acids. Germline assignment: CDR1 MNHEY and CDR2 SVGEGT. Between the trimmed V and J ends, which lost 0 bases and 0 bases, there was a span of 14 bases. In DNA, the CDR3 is TGTGCCAGCAGTTACTCTAAGTCAGGAAGAATGAACACTGAAGCTTTCTTT. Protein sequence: CASSYSKSGRMNTEAFF.

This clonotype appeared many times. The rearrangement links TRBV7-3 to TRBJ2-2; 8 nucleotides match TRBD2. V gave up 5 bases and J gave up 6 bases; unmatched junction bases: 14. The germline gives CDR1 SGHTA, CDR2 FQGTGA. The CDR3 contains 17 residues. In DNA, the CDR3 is TGTGCCAGCAGCCTCACTGCAAGCGGGAGAGGTGCCGGGGAGCTGTTTTTT. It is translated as CASSLTASGRGAGELFF.

CDR3 coding DNA: TGTGCCAGTAGACTTGACAGGAACACTGAAGCTTTCTTT. It is translated as CASRLDRNTEAFF. This chain connects TRBV19 to TRBJ1-1, with D possibly TRBD1 on 5 matching bases. The germline V gene has CDR1 LNHDA and CDR2 SQIVND (reference sequence). V was shortened by 6 bases and J by 1 base, with 9 bases between the two germline ends. This CDR3 contains 13 residues.

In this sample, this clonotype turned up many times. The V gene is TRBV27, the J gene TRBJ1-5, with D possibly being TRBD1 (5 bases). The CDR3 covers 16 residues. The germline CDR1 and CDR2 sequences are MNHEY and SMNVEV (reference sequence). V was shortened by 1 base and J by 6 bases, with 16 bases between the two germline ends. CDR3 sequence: CASSLYFRADPQPQHF. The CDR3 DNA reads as TGTGCCAGCAGTTTATATTTCAGGGCAGACCCTCAGCCCCAGCATTTT.

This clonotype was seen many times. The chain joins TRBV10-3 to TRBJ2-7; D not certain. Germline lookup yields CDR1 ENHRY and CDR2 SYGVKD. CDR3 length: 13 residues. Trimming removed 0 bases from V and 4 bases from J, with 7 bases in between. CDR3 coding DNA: TGTGCCATCAGTGAGTCGCAACCTTACGAGCAGTACTTC. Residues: CAISESQPYEQYF.

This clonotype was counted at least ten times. The CDR3 reads CASRADGSSGANVLTF. The CDR3 region has the DNA TGTGCCAGCAGGGCCGACGGCAGCTCTGGGGCCAACGTCCTGACTTTC. This rearrangement joins TRBV2 to TRBJ2-6, with D uncertain. The CDR3 runs 16 residues. Germline-derived CDR1 and CDR2 are SNHLY and FYNNEI. V lost 6 bases and J 0 bases, leaving 12 bases between the germline ends.

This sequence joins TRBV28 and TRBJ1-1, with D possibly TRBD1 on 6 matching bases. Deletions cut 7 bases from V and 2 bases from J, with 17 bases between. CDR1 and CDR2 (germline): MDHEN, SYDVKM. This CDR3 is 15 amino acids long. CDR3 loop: CASIKYRAVNTEAFF. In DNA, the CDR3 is TGTGCCAGCATTAAGTACAGGGCAGTAAACACTGAAGCTTTCTTT.

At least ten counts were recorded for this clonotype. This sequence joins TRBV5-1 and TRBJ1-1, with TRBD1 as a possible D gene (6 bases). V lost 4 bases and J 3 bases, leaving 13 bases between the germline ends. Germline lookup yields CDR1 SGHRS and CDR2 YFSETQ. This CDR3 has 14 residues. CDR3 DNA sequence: TGCGCCAGCAGCAAGCAGGGGACGGACACTGAAGCTTTCTTT. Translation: CASSKQGTDTEAFF.

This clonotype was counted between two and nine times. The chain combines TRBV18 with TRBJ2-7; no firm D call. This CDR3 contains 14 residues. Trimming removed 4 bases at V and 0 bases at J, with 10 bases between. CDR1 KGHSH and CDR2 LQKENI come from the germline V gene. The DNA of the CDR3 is TGTGCCAGCTCACTGTACCAGAACTCCTACGAGCAGTACTTC. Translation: CASSLYQNSYEQYF. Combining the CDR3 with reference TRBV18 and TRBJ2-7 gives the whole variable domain NAGVMQNPRHLVRRRGQEARLRCSPMKGHSHVYWYRQLPEEGLKFMVYLQKENIIDESGMPKERFSAEFPKEGPSILRIQQVVRGDSAAYFCASSLYQNSYEQYFGPGTRLTVT.

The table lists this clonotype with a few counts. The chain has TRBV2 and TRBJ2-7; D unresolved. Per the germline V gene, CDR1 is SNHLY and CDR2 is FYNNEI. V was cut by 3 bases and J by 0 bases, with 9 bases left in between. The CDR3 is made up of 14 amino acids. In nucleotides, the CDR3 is TGTGCCAGCAGTGATATGACGTACTCCTACGAGCAGTACTTC. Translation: CASSDMTYSYEQYF.

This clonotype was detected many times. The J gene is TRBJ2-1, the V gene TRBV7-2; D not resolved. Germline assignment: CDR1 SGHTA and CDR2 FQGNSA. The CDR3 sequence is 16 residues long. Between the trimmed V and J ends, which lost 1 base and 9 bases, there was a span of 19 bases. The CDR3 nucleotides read TGTGCCAGCAGCTTAGGGGTCAGTAAGAAACCACGTGAGCAGTTCTTC. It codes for CASSLGVSKKPREQFF.

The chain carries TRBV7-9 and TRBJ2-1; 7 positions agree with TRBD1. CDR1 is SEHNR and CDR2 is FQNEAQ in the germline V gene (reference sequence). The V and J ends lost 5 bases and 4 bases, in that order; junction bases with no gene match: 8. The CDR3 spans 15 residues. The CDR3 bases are TGTGCCAGCAGCCTCCCCGGGACAGTATACAATGAGCAGTTCTTC. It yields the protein CASSLPGTVYNEQFF.

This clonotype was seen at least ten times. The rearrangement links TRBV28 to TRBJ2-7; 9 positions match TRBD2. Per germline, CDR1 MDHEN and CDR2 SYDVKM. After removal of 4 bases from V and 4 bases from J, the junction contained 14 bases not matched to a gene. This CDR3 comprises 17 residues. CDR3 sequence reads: CASSSVTESGRQYEQYF. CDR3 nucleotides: TGTGCCAGCAGTTCAGTAACGGAGAGCGGGAGGCAGTACGAGCAGTACTTC.

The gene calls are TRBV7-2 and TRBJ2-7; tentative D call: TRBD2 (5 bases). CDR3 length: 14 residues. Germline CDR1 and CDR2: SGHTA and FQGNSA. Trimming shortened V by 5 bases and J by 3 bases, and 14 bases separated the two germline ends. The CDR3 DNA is TGTGCCAGCAGCCTGGACTCTTTTGGCTACGAGCAGTACTTC. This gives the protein CASSLDSFGYEQYF.

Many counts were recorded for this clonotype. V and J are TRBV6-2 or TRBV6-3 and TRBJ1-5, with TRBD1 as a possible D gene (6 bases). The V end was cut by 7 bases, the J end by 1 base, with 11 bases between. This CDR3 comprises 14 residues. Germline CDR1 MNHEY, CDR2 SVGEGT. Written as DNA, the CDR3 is TGTGCCAGCACCACAGGGAACAGCAATCAGCCCCAGCATTTT. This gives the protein CASTTGNSNQPQHF.

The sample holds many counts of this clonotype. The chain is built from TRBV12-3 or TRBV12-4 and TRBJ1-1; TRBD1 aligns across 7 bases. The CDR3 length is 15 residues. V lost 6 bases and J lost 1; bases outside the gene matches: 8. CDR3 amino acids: CASRSLTGQNTEAFF. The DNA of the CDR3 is TGTGCCAGCAGGTCCCTGACAGGGCAGAACACTGAAGCTTTCTTT.

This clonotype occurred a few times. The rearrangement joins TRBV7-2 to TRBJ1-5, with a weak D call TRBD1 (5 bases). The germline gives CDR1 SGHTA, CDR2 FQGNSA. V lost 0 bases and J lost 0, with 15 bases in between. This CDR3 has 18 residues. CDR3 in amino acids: CASSLAGTGRYSNQPQHF. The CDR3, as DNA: TGTGCCAGCAGCTTAGCAGGGACTGGGCGATATAGCAATCAGCCCCAGCATTTT.

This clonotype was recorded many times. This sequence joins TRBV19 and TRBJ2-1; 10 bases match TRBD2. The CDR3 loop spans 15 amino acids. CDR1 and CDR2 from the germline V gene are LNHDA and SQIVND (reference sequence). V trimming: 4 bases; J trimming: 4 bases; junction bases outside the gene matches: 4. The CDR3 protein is CASSTLAGPYNEQFF. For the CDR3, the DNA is TGTGCCAGTAGTACACTAGCGGGACCATACAATGAGCAGTTCTTC.

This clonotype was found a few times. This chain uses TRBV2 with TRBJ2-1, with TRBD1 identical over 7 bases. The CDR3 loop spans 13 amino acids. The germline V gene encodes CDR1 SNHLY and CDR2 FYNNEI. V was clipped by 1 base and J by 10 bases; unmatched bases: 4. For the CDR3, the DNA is TGTGCCAGCAGTGAAGAGACAGGGAGCGAGCAGTTCTTC. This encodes CASSEETGSEQFF.